Given below is one T cell receptor beta chain in context. Its specificity is not known. The germline V and J ends were trimmed by 2 bases and 3 bases, with 4 bases remaining between them. This CDR3 comprises 11 residues. CDR1 is SQVTM and CDR2 is ANQGSEA in the germline V gene. The data belong to a study of OX40 agonist ivuxolimab in advanced cancers. Study background: Two patients with cutaneous melanoma and one with hepatocellular carcinoma, three in total, showed partial responses. Study-level results: Clones of CD4+ and CD8+ blood T cells grew by week 6 at doses of 0.1 to 3.0 mg/kg. What antigens the expanded peripheral T cells recognized was never established.

Repertoires were generated with immunoSEQ multiplex PCR, while TCRdb's copy carries only in-frame clones and drops some. The sample comprises some 70,000 clones, about nine tenths of which are singletons, and 0.8% to 1.3% rests with the top ten. The sample here was CD4+ or CD8+ T cells sorted from blood, taken in a trial of the OX40 agonist ivuxolimab. The sequence derives from an adult with an advanced solid tumor such as melanoma, head and neck, liver or kidney cancer. V is TRBV29-1 and J is TRBJ1-1; D gene ambiguous. The DNA of the CDR3 is TGCAGCGTTGAAATATACACTGAAGCTTTCTTT. This translates into CSVEIYTEAFF.